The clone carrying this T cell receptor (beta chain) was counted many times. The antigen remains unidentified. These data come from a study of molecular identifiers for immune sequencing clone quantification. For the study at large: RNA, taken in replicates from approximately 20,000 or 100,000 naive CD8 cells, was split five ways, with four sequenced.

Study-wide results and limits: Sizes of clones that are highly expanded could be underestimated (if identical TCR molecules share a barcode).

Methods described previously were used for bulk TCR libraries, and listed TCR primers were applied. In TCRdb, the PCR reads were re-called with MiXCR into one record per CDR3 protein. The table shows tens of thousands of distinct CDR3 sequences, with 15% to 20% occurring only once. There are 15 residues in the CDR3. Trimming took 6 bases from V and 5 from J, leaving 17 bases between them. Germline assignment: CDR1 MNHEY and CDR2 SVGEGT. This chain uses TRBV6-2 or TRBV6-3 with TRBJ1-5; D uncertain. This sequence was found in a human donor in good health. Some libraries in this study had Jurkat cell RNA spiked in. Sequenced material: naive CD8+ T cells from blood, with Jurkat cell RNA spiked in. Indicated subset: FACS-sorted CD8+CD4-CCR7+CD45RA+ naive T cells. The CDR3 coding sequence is TGTGCCAGCAGCCGCGACACATCCCTCTATCAGCCCCAGCATTTT. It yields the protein CASSRDTSLYQPQHF.